Given below is one TCR beta chain in context. Its antigen is still unknown. These data come from a study of tumor-infiltrating lymphocytes in localized non-small cell lung cancer. Study details: Patients included smokers and never-smokers with various histologies, some sampled after neoadjuvant chemotherapy. Tumor tissue and non-adjacent uninvolved lung came from each patient. General study points: TCRbeta sequencing showed higher T cell infiltration in tumors than uninvolved lung. Each assay used a separate piece of the same tissue.

The CDR3 sequence is 15 residues long. Per the germline V gene, CDR1 is SGHRS and CDR2 is YFSETQ. Trimming pared 4 bases from V and 6 bases from J, leaving 17 bases between. The data were produced by immunoSEQ multiplex PCR, yet TCRdb's version contains in-frame clones alone and is incomplete. The sample contains about 24,000 clones, approximately 59% of which appear only once. The sequence came from a human donor with non-small cell lung cancer. Sequences were obtained from lung tumor tissue. V usage is TRBV5-1 and J usage is TRBJ2-1, with D possibly matching TRBD1 (5 bases). DNA of the CDR3: TGCGCCAGCAGCACGACAGTATATACTGTCAATGAGCAGTTCTTC. Protein: CASSTTVYTVNEQFF.